The rows below give T cell receptor beta chains drawn from one sample of a study of blood T cell repertoires in COVID-19. Libraries were prepared by immunoSEQ multiplex PCR; TCRdb keeps only in-frame clonotypes and omits some of them. This sample has around 130,000 clones, with approximately 89% found just once. Sequencing used peripheral blood. Receptor source: a man aged 55 to 70 with active or convalescent COVID-19. Each CDR3 is given with its conserved first and last residue. Clone size is shown for a subset of rows, as once, few, many or a class of expanded clone.

J,length,V,size,CDR3
TRBJ2-6,18,TRBV28,-,CASTSESGFSSGANVLTF
TRBJ2-2,15,TRBV30,-,CAWRKGAGATGELFF
TRBJ2-6,16,TRBV15,-,CATSGRHGSGANVLTF
TRBJ2-7,17,TRBV4-2,once,CASSQGLAGVARYEQYF
TRBJ2-1,13,TRBV12-3/TRBV12-4,-,CASSLARSSEQFF
TRBJ1-2,13,TRBV6-5,-,CASSLGQGKGYTF
TRBJ1-1,14,TRBV18,-,CASSRSRDSTEAFF
TRBJ1-1,16,TRBV4-3,once,CASSQFPLQVVTEAFF
TRBJ2-2,14,TRBV7-9,-,CASSLAGGTGELFF
TRBJ2-1,17,TRBV5-8,-,CASSSWTSGMAGGEQFF
TRBJ1-4,14,TRBV28,-,CASRIPATNEKLFF
TRBJ2-7,15,TRBV15,-,CATSRDYGVLYEQYF
TRBJ1-1,11,TRBV6-6,-,CASAQNTEAFF
TRBJ2-2,16,TRBV18,-,CASSPNRGRNTGELFF
TRBJ2-3,14,TRBV6-2/TRBV6-3,-,CASSYGAFGDTQYF
TRBJ2-1,12,TRBV10-3,-,CAISDGGREQFF